A single sample is the source of the 30 T cell receptor beta chains below, sequenced in a study of T cells in Graves' hyperthyroidism and ophthalmopathy. TCR beta CDR3 regions were amplified from RNA. Primed by the HTBI set, a first-round RT-PCR was run on the TCR CDR3. Each CDR3 protein is one row after TCRdb ran MiXCR on the multiplex PCR reads. The sample has more than 450,000 distinct CDR3 sequences; 14% are singletons. The sample was blood. Receptor source: a woman aged 40-49 years with Graves' hyperthyroidism.

This clonotype has more than one count but fewer than ten. The chain recombines TRBV9 with TRBJ2-4; no clear D gene. V lost 0 bases and J 9 bases, leaving 13 bases between the germline ends. The CDR3 is 14 residues long. From germline, CDR1 is SGDLS and CDR2 YYNGEE. CDR3 loop: CASSVEEGPLIQYF. The CDR3 DNA sequence: TGTGCCAGCAGCGTAGAAGAAGGGCCGCTCATTCAGTACTTC.

This clonotype was seen ten or more times. The CDR3 spells CASSLRQAGNEQFF. CDR3 nucleotide sequence: TGTGCCAGCAGCTTGAGGCAGGCGGGGAATGAGCAGTTCTTC. The chain links TRBV5-8 to TRBJ2-1, with D perhaps matching TRBD2 (6 bases). The CDR3 sequence is 14 residues long. Trimming removed 1 base from V and 7 bases from J, with 12 bases in between. The germline V gene encodes CDR1 SGHTS and CDR2 YDEGEE.

V usage is TRBV6-9 and J usage is TRBJ2-7, with D uncertain. Germline values: CDR1 MNHGY, CDR2 SVAAGI. This CDR3 contains 16 residues. The ends were cut back, 3 bases at V and 1 base at J, with 16 bases in the middle. The CDR3 bases are TGTGCCAGCAGTTACAAATTTTCCTTTGAGTCCTACGAGCAGTACTTC. Translated, it gives CASSYKFSFESYEQYF.

This clonotype appeared many times. The chain joins TRBV20-1 to TRBJ2-5; 7 nucleotides line up with TRBD1. The CDR3 runs 14 residues. CDR1 and CDR2 (germline): DFQATT, SNEGSKA (reference sequence). Unmatched junction bases numbered 9, after V lost 3 bases and J lost 5 bases. The CDR3 sequence is CSASLGGAGETQYF. Written as DNA, the CDR3 is TGCAGTGCTAGTTTAGGGGGCGCTGGGGAGACCCAGTACTTC.

This clonotype has at least ten counts. This sequence joins TRBV20-1 and TRBJ2-1; D gene unclear. The CDR3 covers 14 residues. Germline CDR1 and CDR2: DFQATT and SNEGSKA (reference sequence). The V end was cut by 0 bases, the J end by 8 bases, with 14 bases between. The CDR3 loop is CSARDGSSIDEQFF. CDR3 bases: TGCAGTGCTAGAGATGGTAGTAGCATCGATGAGCAGTTCTTC.

The chain has TRBV12-3 or TRBV12-4 and TRBJ1-3, with a tentative D call TRBD1 (5 bases). Trimming left V 5 bases short and J 0 bases short, with 8 bases between. The CDR3 extends over 14 amino acids. This CDR3 reads CASSGTYSGNTIYF. DNA of the CDR3: TGTGCCAGCAGTGGGACCTACTCTGGAAACACCATATATTTT.

This clonotype was observed many times. The chain is built from TRBV28 and TRBJ2-2; 8 positions agree with TRBD1. Trimming took 6 bases from V and 1 from J; bases not matched to a gene: 4. From germline, CDR1 is MDHEN and CDR2 SYDVKM. This CDR3 comprises 15 residues. CDR3 protein: CASSPDRGNTGELFF. The DNA for the CDR3 is TGTGCCAGCAGCCCTGACAGGGGGAACACCGGGGAGCTGTTTTTT.

V is TRBV28 and J is TRBJ1-2; possibly TRBD1 for D (6 bases). The V end lost 4 bases, the J end lost 2 bases, and 20 bases lay between the germline ends. Germline CDR1 and CDR2: MDHEN and SYDVKM. The CDR3 covers 17 residues. CDR3 region: CASSWEARTADNYGYTF. The CDR3 DNA reads TGTGCCAGCAGTTGGGAAGCCCGGACAGCTGACAACTATGGCTACACCTTC.

This clonotype was seen ten or more times. This sequence joins TRBV28 and TRBJ1-1, with 7 bases matching TRBD1. Trimming at V came to 6 bases and at J to 0 bases, leaving 10 bases not matched to a gene. This CDR3 is built from 16 residues. CDR1 and CDR2 (germline): MDHEN, SYDVKM. The CDR3 bases are TGTGCCAGCAGCCCCCGGAGGGGGCTAATGAACACTGAAGCTTTCTTT. Its translation: CASSPRRGLMNTEAFF.

This clonotype was recorded many times. V usage is TRBV20-1 and J usage is TRBJ2-2, with a possible D match to TRBD2 (6 bases). This CDR3 comprises 13 residues. Germline V lookup: CDR1 DFQATT, CDR2 SNEGSKA (reference sequence). Trimming left V 6 bases short and J 5 bases short, with 13 bases between. The CDR3 protein is CSAALGGTGELFF. CDR3 coding DNA: TGCAGTGCCGCCCTGGGGGGTACCGGGGAGCTGTTTTTT.

This clonotype was counted only a few times. This chain links TRBV12-3 or TRBV12-4 with TRBJ2-6; 8 bases are a match to TRBD1. V dropped 5 bases and J dropped 2; count of bases not matched to a gene: 8. The CDR3 is 17 amino acids. CDR3: CASSLDRVRAGANVLTF. For the CDR3, the DNA is TGTGCCAGCAGTCTGGACAGGGTTCGAGCTGGGGCCAACGTCCTGACTTTC.

The sample holds a few counts of this clonotype. The chain is built from TRBV29-1 and TRBJ2-3, with 13 nucleotides matching TRBD2. The CDR3 contains 17 residues. V gave up 1 base and J gave up 4 bases; unmatched junction bases: 8. The germline V gene has CDR1 SQVTM and CDR2 ANQGSEA. CDR3 sequence (DNA): TGCAGCGTTGAAGGGGGGAGGACTAGCGGGAGATCAGATACGCAGTATTTT. This gives the protein CSVEGGRTSGRSDTQYF.

This clonotype was counted only a few times. The rearrangement links TRBV28 to TRBJ2-3; TRBD2 agrees at 7 bases. V lost 3 bases to trimming and J lost 4 bases; unmatched junction nucleotides: 4. The CDR3 sequence is 14 residues long. Germline CDR1 reads MDHEN; CDR2 reads SYDVKM. CDR3 sequence (DNA): TGTGCCAGCAGTTTGGTGGGAGGGTCAGATACGCAGTATTTT. It encodes CASSLVGGSDTQYF.

This clonotype was observed many times. This CDR3 reads CASRYGGPSSPYEQYF. The CDR3 coding sequence is TGCGCCAGCAGATATGGGGGTCCCAGTTCTCCCTACGAGCAGTACTTC. The chain has TRBV5-1 and TRBJ2-7; TRBD1 or TRBD2 may be the D gene (5 bases each). The CDR3 totals 16 residues. In germline, CDR1 is SGHRS, CDR2 YFSETQ. The germline V and J ends were trimmed by 5 bases and 2 bases, with 20 bases remaining between them. Using reference TRBV5-1 and TRBJ2-7 for the parts outside the CDR3, the full variable domain is KAGVTQTPRYLIKTRGQQVTLSCSPISGHRSVSWYQQTPGQGLQFLFEYFSETQRNKGNFPGRFSGRQFSNSRSEMNVSTLELGDSALYLCASRYGGPSSPYEQYFGPGTRLTVT.

This clonotype was picked up many times. The V and J genes are TRBV28 and TRBJ2-7; a possible D gene is TRBD1 (7 bases). The CDR3 covers 16 residues. V was cut by 3 bases and J by 1 base, with 16 bases left in between. Looked up from germline, CDR1 is MDHEN and CDR2 is SYDVKM. The CDR3 region has the DNA TGTGCCAGCAGTTTTCCGCGGCGGGACAGATCCTACGAGCAGTACTTC. It specifies CASSFPRRDRSYEQYF.

This clonotype has only a few counts. The chain links TRBV5-1 to TRBJ2-1, with 14 nucleotides matching TRBD2. V gave up 6 bases and J gave up 9 bases; unmatched junction bases: 11. The germline gives CDR1 SGHRS, CDR2 YFSETQ. CDR3 length: 16 residues. CDR3 coding DNA: TGCGCCAGCATTGGGACGGGACTAGCGGGAGTGGGTGAGCAGTTCTTC. Encoded protein: CASIGTGLAGVGEQFF. The full variable domain, completed using reference TRBV5-1 and TRBJ2-1, is KAGVTQTPRYLIKTRGQQVTLSCSPISGHRSVSWYQQTPGQGLQFLFEYFSETQRNKGNFPGRFSGRQFSNSRSEMNVSTLELGDSALYLCASIGTGLAGVGEQFFGPGTRLTVL.

This clonotype was recorded many times. The genes are TRBV28 and TRBJ2-7; 11 nucleotides match TRBD1. The germline V gene encodes CDR1 MDHEN and CDR2 SYDVKM. Losses at the gene ends were 1 base for V and 6 bases for J; bases not matched to a gene: 2. This CDR3 contains 14 residues. DNA for the CDR3: TGTGCCAGCAGTTTATCCGGGACAGGGGGCGAGCAGTACTTC. As protein: CASSLSGTGGEQYF.

This clonotype was detected many times. The J gene is TRBJ2-7, the V gene TRBV24-1, with unresolved D. CDR1 and CDR2 from the germline V gene are KGHDR and SFDVKD. Trimming left V 2 bases short and J 2 bases short, with 9 bases between. This CDR3 is 14 amino acids long. The CDR3 region has the DNA TGTGCCACCAGTGATTCGCACGGTACCTACGAGCAGTACTTC. Amino acid sequence: CATSDSHGTYEQYF.

This clonotype showed up just a few times. Mismatch with germline at one junction end may stem from a read error. J is TRBJ2-6 and V is TRBV7-3; 8 positions agree with TRBD1. The CDR3 runs 16 residues. The germline CDR1 and CDR2 sequences are SGHTA and FQGTGA. The CDR3 nucleotides read TGTGCCAGCAGCCTAACCGGGACAGGAGGGGCCAACGTCCTGACTTTC. Residues: CASSLTGTGGANVLTF.

The rearrangement joins TRBV30 to TRBJ2-7; D uncertain. Trimming removed 2 bases from V and 2 bases from J, with 19 bases in between. This CDR3 comprises 16 residues. CDR1 and CDR2 (germline): GTSNPN, SVGIG (reference sequence). The CDR3 here is CAWSLYSDHAAYEQYF. CDR3 in DNA: TGTGCCTGGAGTCTTTATTCGGATCATGCAGCCTACGAGCAGTACTTC.

The rearrangement links TRBV19 to TRBJ2-1; TRBD2 matches 12 bases. Germline CDR1 and CDR2: LNHDA and SQIVND (reference sequence). After removal of 10 bases from V and 2 bases from J, the junction contained 6 bases not matched to a gene. The CDR3 covers 15 residues. This CDR3 reads CATNGLAGTYNEQFF. The CDR3 nucleotides are TGTGCCACCAACGGACTAGCGGGAACCTACAATGAGCAGTTCTTC. Combining the CDR3 with reference TRBV19 and TRBJ2-1 gives the whole variable domain DGGITQSPKYLFRKEGQNVTLSCEQNLNHDAMYWYRQDPGQGLRLIYYSQIVNDFQKGDIAEGYSVSREKKESFPLTVTSAQKNPTAFYLCATNGLAGTYNEQFFGPGTRLTVL.

The sample holds one count of this clonotype. The chain couples TRBV29-1 to TRBJ2-1; 9 nucleotides agree with TRBD2. The length of the CDR3 is 14 residues. J was trimmed by 5 bases and V by 5 bases; bases with no gene match: 7. Looked up from germline, CDR1 is SQVTM and CDR2 is ANQGSEA. The CDR3 bases are TGCAGCGTTCTGCTAGCGGGACTAGACAATGAGCAGTTCTTC. Amino acids: CSVLLAGLDNEQFF.

This clonotype was observed at least ten times. The rearrangement uses TRBV30 and TRBJ1-5; 7 nucleotides agree with TRBD1. There are 16 residues in the CDR3. The J segment lost 1 base and the V segment lost 1 base, leaving 7 bases of the junction unmatched. CDR1 GTSNPN and CDR2 SVGIG come from the germline V gene (reference sequence). The CDR3 reads CAWSGGKTGSNQPQHF. The CDR3 bases are TGTGCCTGGAGTGGCGGCAAGACAGGGAGCAATCAGCCCCAGCATTTT.

This clonotype was observed many times. V usage is TRBV18 and J usage is TRBJ2-3; D ambiguous. The ends were cut back, 2 bases at V and 1 base at J, with 10 bases in the middle. The CDR3 length is 15 residues. CDR1 is KGHSH and CDR2 is LQKENI in the germline V gene. DNA for the CDR3: TGTGCCAGCTCACCATCGCAGAGCGGCACAGATACGCAGTATTTT. It specifies CASSPSQSGTDTQYF.

This clonotype has a count of ten or more. The chain is built from TRBV12-3 or TRBV12-4 and TRBJ2-7, with 8 bases that match TRBD2. CDR3 length equals 16 residues. The V segment lost 5 bases and the J segment 0 bases; nucleotides outside the gene matches: 9. This chain's CDR3 is CASSLRGREGSYEQYF. In DNA, the CDR3 is TGTGCCAGCAGTCTTAGGGGTCGGGAGGGCTCCTACGAGCAGTACTTC.

At least ten counts were recorded for this clonotype. The rearrangement joins TRBV5-1 to TRBJ2-3; either TRBD1 or TRBD2 may supply D (6 bases each). The V and J ends lost 5 bases and 1 base respectively, with 11 bases between them. Germline V gene sequence: CDR1 SGHRS, CDR2 YFSETQ. There are 14 residues in the CDR3. CDR3 sequence: CASRWGAGTDTQYF. The CDR3 DNA reads as TGCGCCAGCAGGTGGGGGGCCGGCACAGATACGCAGTATTTT.

There are a few counts of this clonotype. The chain combines TRBV12-5 with TRBJ2-4; D remains ambiguous. Germline values: CDR1 LGHNT, CDR2 FRNRAP. V lost 0 bases and J 0 bases, leaving 12 bases between the germline ends. The CDR3 is 17 residues long. The CDR3 bases are TGTGCTAGTGGTTTGGTAGGGAATAGACTAGCCAAAAACATTCAGTACTTC. Encoded protein: CASGLVGNRLAKNIQYF. Variable domain in full (rest from reference TRBV12-5 and TRBJ2-4): DARVTQTPRHKVTEMGQEVTMRCQPILGHNTVFWYRQTMMQGLELLAYFRNRAPLDDSGMPKDRFSAEMPDATLATLKIQPSEPRDSAVYFCASGLVGNRLAKNIQYFGAGTRLSVL.

This clonotype was counted between two and nine times. The chain employs TRBV27 and TRBJ1-3; unclear D gene. CDR3 length equals 16 residues. CDR1 is MNHEY, CDR2 SMNVEV, per germline (reference sequence). The ends were cut back, 3 bases at V and 0 bases at J, with 12 bases in the middle. CDR3 protein: CASSLVGPISGNTIYF. In DNA form, the CDR3 reads TGTGCCAGCAGTTTGGTGGGCCCTATCTCTGGAAACACCATATATTTT.

The chain is built from TRBV28 and TRBJ1-1, with TRBD1 matching 7 bases. The CDR3 extends over 10 amino acids. V was pared by 11 bases and J by 4 bases, with 1 base of the junction left unmatched. The germline V gene encodes CDR1 MDHEN and CDR2 SYDVKM. CDR3 in DNA: TGTGCCGCAGGGGGCACTGAAGCTTTCTTT. It yields the protein CAAGGTEAFF.

This clonotype has a count of ten or more. This chain uses TRBV12-3 or TRBV12-4 with TRBJ2-2; D unresolved. V was trimmed by 9 bases and J by 4 bases, leaving 6 bases between them. The CDR3 consists of 11 residues. CDR3 DNA sequence: TGTGCCAGTCAAGGCACCGGGGAGCTGTTTTTT. It translates to CASQGTGELFF.